These T cell receptor beta chains were read from a single sample in a study of OX40 agonist ivuxolimab in advanced cancers. The repertoire was sequenced with immunoSEQ multiplex PCR; TCRdb's copy has only in-frame clones and lacks some. Here the sample spans under 60,000 clones, roughly 90% being singletons. Sample: CD4+ or CD8+ T cells sorted from blood, taken in a trial of the OX40 agonist ivuxolimab. These receptors were collected from an adult with an advanced solid tumor such as melanoma, head and neck, liver or kidney cancer. CDR3s include the opening cysteine and the closing phenylalanine or tryptophan. Each record gives: V gene, clone size, J gene, D gene, CDR3 DNA, CDR3 protein. A D gene is named only where the DNA matches it firmly. Rows give clone size only sometimes, using once, few, many, or a class for an expanded clone.

V gene: TRBV28
clone size: NA
J gene: TRBJ1-1
D gene: NA
CDR3 DNA: TGTGCCAGCAGTTTAGTACGGACTGAAGCTTTCTTT
CDR3 protein: CASSLVRTEAFF

V gene: TRBV25-1
clone size: once
J gene: TRBJ1-5
D gene: NA
CDR3 DNA: TGTGCCAGCAGTTGGACAGATAGCAATCAGCCCCAGCATTTT
CDR3 protein: CASSWTDSNQPQHF

V gene: TRBV5-4
clone size: NA
J gene: TRBJ2-7
D gene: NA
CDR3 DNA: TGTGCCAGCAGCTTGGAAGGGGGCTACGAGCAGTACTTC
CDR3 protein: CASSLEGGYEQYF

V gene: TRBV19
clone size: NA
J gene: TRBJ1-2
D gene: TRBD1
CDR3 DNA: TGTGCCAGTATGGGCCAGACAGGGTATTATGGCTACACCTTC
CDR3 protein: CASMGQTGYYGYTF

V gene: TRBV11-2
clone size: NA
J gene: TRBJ2-7
D gene: TRBD2
CDR3 DNA: TGTGCCAGCAGCTTACAGCGGGACTACGAGCAGTACTTC
CDR3 protein: CASSLQRDYEQYF

V gene: TRBV6-5
clone size: NA
J gene: TRBJ1-1
D gene: NA
CDR3 DNA: TGTGCCAGCAGTTATTTTAGGTGGGACACTGAAGCTTTCTTT
CDR3 protein: CASSYFRWDTEAFF

V gene: TRBV7-7
clone size: once
J gene: TRBJ2-1
D gene: TRBD2
CDR3 DNA: TGTGCTAGCAGCTTAGGGACTAGCGGGAGGGCTCAAGGCAATGAGCAGTTCTTC
CDR3 protein: CASSLGTSGRAQGNEQFF

V gene: TRBV6-1
clone size: once
J gene: TRBJ1-4
D gene: NA
CDR3 DNA: TGTGCCAGCAGAAGACAGGAGGTTAATGAAAAACTGTTTTTT
CDR3 protein: CASRRQEVNEKLFF

V gene: TRBV2
clone size: NA
J gene: TRBJ1-5
D gene: NA
CDR3 DNA: TGTGCCAGCAGTGATAGGGGCCCCGGGCAGCCCCAGCATTTT
CDR3 protein: CASSDRGPGQPQHF

V gene: TRBV7-9
clone size: NA
J gene: TRBJ2-3
D gene: NA
CDR3 DNA: TGTGCCAGCAGCTTAGGGGGGGACCGCACAGATACGCAGTATTTT
CDR3 protein: CASSLGGDRTDTQYF

V gene: TRBV2
clone size: NA
J gene: TRBJ1-2
D gene: NA
CDR3 DNA: TGTGCCAGAACCAACGGGACCACTTTTCCCTATGGCTACACCTTC
CDR3 protein: CARTNGTTFPYGYTF

V gene: TRBV7-3
clone size: NA
J gene: TRBJ2-5
D gene: TRBD1
CDR3 DNA: TGTGCCAGCAGCCCCTCAACAGGGGGAGAGACCCAGTACTTC
CDR3 protein: CASSPSTGGETQYF

V gene: TRBV6-5
clone size: NA
J gene: TRBJ2-7
D gene: NA
CDR3 DNA: TGTGCCAGCAGCCCCGGACTTTCCGAGCAGTACTTC
CDR3 protein: CASSPGLSEQYF

V gene: TRBV5-1
clone size: NA
J gene: TRBJ1-5
D gene: NA
CDR3 DNA: TGCGCCAGCAGCTTGGGGCCGAATCAGCCCCAGCATTTT
CDR3 protein: CASSLGPNQPQHF

V gene: TRBV5-5
clone size: NA
J gene: TRBJ2-7
D gene: TRBD1
CDR3 DNA: TGTGCCAGCAGCCTAGAATTGGGACAGCTGACATCCTACGAGCAGTACTTC
CDR3 protein: CASSLELGQLTSYEQYF

V gene: TRBV6-1
clone size: NA
J gene: TRBJ2-2
D gene: NA
CDR3 DNA: TGTGCCAGCAGTGCAAACAGGATGGCCGGGGAGCTGTTTTTT
CDR3 protein: CASSANRMAGELFF

V gene: TRBV7-8
clone size: NA
J gene: TRBJ2-4
D gene: TRBD2
CDR3 DNA: TGTGCCAGCAGCCCCCGACTAGCGTACATTCAGTACTTC
CDR3 protein: CASSPRLAYIQYF

V gene: TRBV4-1
clone size: NA
J gene: TRBJ1-2
D gene: TRBD1
CDR3 DNA: TGCGCCAGCAGCCAGACAGGGTTAGGTGGCTACACCTTC
CDR3 protein: CASSQTGLGGYTF

V gene: TRBV7-9
clone size: NA
J gene: TRBJ1-2
D gene: TRBD1
CDR3 DNA: TGTGCCAGCAGCGGATGGACAGGGGGCTACACCTTC
CDR3 protein: CASSGWTGGYTF

V gene: TRBV6-5
clone size: NA
J gene: TRBJ2-7
D gene: TRBD2
CDR3 DNA: TGTGCCAGCAGTTACTCTCCGGGACTAGCAACCTACGAGCAGTACTTC
CDR3 protein: CASSYSPGLATYEQYF

V gene: TRBV7-9
clone size: NA
J gene: TRBJ2-3
D gene: TRBD2
CDR3 DNA: TGTGCCAGCAGCGAGACTAGCGGGGGCATCTATGATACGCAGTATTTT
CDR3 protein: CASSETSGGIYDTQYF

V gene: TRBV19
clone size: NA
J gene: TRBJ1-5
D gene: TRBD1
CDR3 DNA: TGTGCCAGTAGTGAGACAGGGGGCGGTGGCAATCAGCCCCAGCATTTT
CDR3 protein: CASSETGGGGNQPQHF

V gene: TRBV29-1
clone size: NA
J gene: TRBJ2-2
D gene: NA
CDR3 DNA: TGCAGCGTCCTAATGGGACTCGGGGAGCTGTTTTTT
CDR3 protein: CSVLMGLGELFF

V gene: TRBV18
clone size: NA
J gene: TRBJ2-5
D gene: TRBD1
CDR3 DNA: TGTGCCAGCTCACTCGGGACAGATATCCAAGAGACCCAGTACTTC
CDR3 protein: CASSLGTDIQETQYF

V gene: TRBV5-1
clone size: NA
J gene: TRBJ2-7
D gene: TRBD1
CDR3 DNA: TGCGCCAGCCGCCCTCAGGGGGTAGCAGGGGTCGCGGAGCAGTACTTC
CDR3 protein: CASRPQGVAGVAEQYF